Presented here are 16 T cell receptor beta chains from one specimen sequenced in a study of cytomegalovirus exposure and HLA in healthy donors. PCR amplification relied on 60 Vbeta primers (plus 13 Jbeta primers). Repertoires were generated with immunoSEQ multiplex PCR, while TCRdb's copy carries only in-frame clones and drops some. The sample has about 130,000 clones; roughly 88% are singletons. Sequencing was performed on PBMCs. The receptors were sampled from a woman between 18 and 29 years old in good health and CMV-seropositive.

In its sample, this clone was seen once. The genes are TRBV13 and TRBJ1-1; TRBD1 matches 12 bases. After removal of 6 bases from V and 0 bases from J, the junction contained 14 bases not matched to a gene. This CDR3 comprises 19 residues. From germline, CDR1 is PRHDT and CDR2 FYEKMQ (reference sequence). CDR3 region: CASSRRGQGAMIVNTEAFF. In DNA form, the CDR3 reads TGTGCCAGCAGTCGCCGGGGACAGGGGGCTATGATAGTGAACACTGAAGCTTTCTTT.

This chain connects TRBV6-5 to TRBJ2-7, with 7 positions matching TRBD1. Trimming at V came to 0 bases and at J to 1 base, leaving 6 bases not matched to a gene. Looked up from germline, CDR1 is MNHEY and CDR2 is SVGAGI. The CDR3 has 16 amino acids. Here the CDR3 DNA reads TGTGCCAGCAGTTACTCGTGGACAGGACCGTCCTACGAGCAGTACTTC. This encodes CASSYSWTGPSYEQYF.

V is TRBV6-1 and J is TRBJ2-5, with TRBD2 matching 8 bases. This CDR3 has 17 amino acids. Germline V gives CDR1 MNHNS, CDR2 SASEGT. V shed 2 bases, J shed 2 bases, and the junction held 10 bases outside the gene matches. This chain's CDR3 is CASSEIAPGLAQETQYF. The DNA of the CDR3 is TGTGCCAGCAGTGAAATCGCTCCTGGACTAGCTCAAGAGACCCAGTACTTC.

The rearrangement links TRBV7-9 to TRBJ2-3; D gene unclear. Looked up from germline, CDR1 is SEHNR and CDR2 is FQNEAQ (reference sequence). The ends were cut back, 2 bases at V and 0 bases at J, with 9 bases in the middle. The CDR3 has 15 amino acids. In DNA, the CDR3 is TGTGCCAGCAGCTTAAGTTACTCTAGCACAGATACGCAGTATTTT. Its protein is CASSLSYSSTDTQYF.

The chain recombines TRBV5-1 with TRBJ1-2, with 7 bases fitting TRBD1. The CDR3 is 17 residues long. V dropped 5 bases and J dropped 5; count of bases not matched to a gene: 18. Germline V gene sequence: CDR1 SGHRS, CDR2 YFSETQ. CDR3 sequence: CASSSAGDSSKGYGYTF. The CDR3 DNA is TGCGCCAGCAGTTCGGCCGGGGACAGTTCAAAAGGGTATGGCTACACCTTC.

The chain combines TRBV6-6 with TRBJ2-3; D may be TRBD1 (6 bases). The ends were cut back, 0 bases at V and 0 bases at J, with 10 bases in the middle. The germline V gene has CDR1 MNHNY and CDR2 SVGAGI (reference sequence). There are 16 residues in the CDR3. CDR3 nucleotide sequence: TGTGCCAGCAGTTACTCGGTGGGACATAGCACAGATACGCAGTATTTT. Protein product: CASSYSVGHSTDTQYF.

The chain is built from TRBV27 and TRBJ2-5, with 10 bases identical to TRBD2. Judging by the DNA end, TRBJ2-7 fits better; the J call may be wrong. This CDR3 comprises 15 residues. Germline CDR1 MNHEY, CDR2 SMNVEV (reference sequence). In nucleotides, the CDR3 is TGTGCCAGCAGTCCTCTAGCGGGGGATGCCTACGAGCAGTACTTC. Translating it yields CASSPLAGDAYEQYF.

For the CDR3, the DNA is TGTGCCAGTAGTACAGGAAGGAACACTGAAGCTTTCTTT. Translation gives CASSTGRNTEAFF. The rearrangement links TRBV19 to TRBJ1-1; D call uncertain. The germline V and J ends were trimmed by 4 bases and 1 base, with 7 bases remaining between them. This CDR3 is 13 amino acids long. Looked up from germline, CDR1 is LNHDA and CDR2 is SQIVND (reference sequence). The full variable domain, rest sourced from reference TRBV19 and TRBJ1-1, is DGGITQSPKYLFRKEGQNVTLSCEQNLNHDAMYWYRQDPGQGLRLIYYSQIVNDFQKGDIAEGYSVSREKKESFPLTVTSAQKNPTAFYLCASSTGRNTEAFFGQGTRLTVV.

The chain combines TRBV12-5 with TRBJ2-7, with D unresolved. V lost 0 bases and J 8 bases, leaving 5 bases between the germline ends. The CDR3 is 11 amino acids. In germline, CDR1 is LGHNT, CDR2 FRNRAP. CDR3 protein: CASGLVAQQYF. The CDR3 DNA reads as TGTGCTAGTGGTTTGGTAGCACAGCAGTACTTC.

V gene TRBV6-1 combines with J gene TRBJ1-5; 8 nucleotides agree with TRBD1. Germline V gene data show CDR1 as MNHNS and CDR2 as SASEGT. The CDR3 extends over 12 amino acids. J lost 7 bases, V lost 8 bases, and 4 bases had no gene match. The CDR3 protein is CASLDRDQPQHF. For the CDR3, the DNA is TGTGCCAGCCTGGACAGGGACCAGCCCCAGCATTTT.

J is TRBJ2-2 and V is TRBV7-9; 10 bases align to TRBD1. Germline trimming cut 5 bases from V and 2 bases from J; bases unmatched to any gene: 8. Germline V gene sequence: CDR1 SEHNR, CDR2 FQNEAQ (reference sequence). The CDR3 is 17 amino acids. DNA of the CDR3: TGTGCCAGCAGCCTCCCCCGGGACAGGGGAAACACCGGGGAGCTGTTTTTT. Translation: CASSLPRDRGNTGELFF.

The sample holds a few counts of this clone. The chain links TRBV9 to TRBJ2-1, with a possible D match to TRBD1 (6 bases). Trimming removed 3 bases from V and 6 bases from J, with 10 bases in between. The germline V gene has CDR1 SGDLS and CDR2 YYNGEE. This CDR3 contains 13 residues. The CDR3 nucleotides read TGTGCCAGCAGCGGGCCACAGGGCAATGAGCAGTTCTTC. It encodes CASSGPQGNEQFF.

V and J are TRBV15 and TRBJ1-4, with 8 bases fitting TRBD1. Trimming took 1 base from V and 8 from J; bases not matched to a gene: 3. The V gene's germline CDR1 is LNHNV and CDR2 YYDKDF (reference sequence). CDR3 length equals 14 residues. DNA for the CDR3: TGTGCCACCAGCAGAGGACAGGGGAACGAAAAACTGTTTTTT. It translates to CATSRGQGNEKLFF.

V and J are TRBV18 and TRBJ1-2; TRBD1 is a possible D gene (6 bases). V shed 4 bases and J shed 8 bases, with 11 bases lying between them. CDR3 length: 12 residues. Germline-derived CDR1 and CDR2 are KGHSH and LQKENI. The CDR3 region has the DNA TGTGCCAGCTCACTACAGGGATGGGGCTACACCTTC. Protein: CASSLQGWGYTF.

This clone was seen just once. This chain uses TRBV6-1 with TRBJ1-6; D uncertain. V lost 0 bases and J 10 bases, leaving 16 bases between the germline ends. Germline-derived CDR1 and CDR2 are MNHNS and SASEGT. This CDR3 is 16 amino acids long. CDR3 DNA sequence: TGTGCCAGCAGTGAAGCGCCTGTATCCAACTACTCACCCCTCCACTTT. It specifies CASSEAPVSNYSPLHF.

The chain has TRBV4-1 and TRBJ2-1, with 8 bases matching TRBD2. V was pared by 0 bases and J by 8 bases, with 12 bases of the junction left unmatched. This CDR3 region has 17 residues. Germline V gene data show CDR1 as MGHRA and CDR2 as YSYEKL. The CDR3 sequence is CASSQESLAGGRYEQFF. The CDR3 DNA sequence: TGCGCCAGCAGCCAAGAATCTTTGGCGGGGGGCCGGTATGAGCAGTTCTTC.